This passage covers 21 T cell receptor beta chains from one sample sequenced in a study of cytomegalovirus exposure and HLA in healthy donors. In the PCR, 60 Vbeta and 13 Jbeta primers were used. Clones were sequenced by immunoSEQ multiplex PCR, and TCRdb holds only the in-frame ones, with some missing. The repertoire includes more than 20,000 clones, 70% of them detected once, and 4% to 4.5% sits in the top ten. Sequences were obtained from PBMCs. These receptors originate from a woman aged 45-65 years in good health and CMV-seronegative.

The CDR3: CASSLGQGVDTEAFF. In nucleotides, the CDR3 is TGCGCCAGCAGCTTGGGACAGGGGGTTGACACTGAAGCTTTCTTT. This chain uses TRBV5-1 with TRBJ1-1, with 9 bases matching TRBD1. Germline V CDR1 and CDR2: SGHRS, YFSETQ. This CDR3 spans 15 amino acids. V shed 0 bases and J 3 bases; nucleotides not matched to a gene: 3.

In its sample, this clone was seen a few times. The chain couples TRBV16 to TRBJ1-4, with 8 bases identical to TRBD1. This CDR3 is 16 amino acids long. The J segment lost 8 bases and the V segment lost 2 bases, leaving 10 bases of the junction unmatched. CDR1 is KGHSY and CDR2 is FQNENV in the germline V gene. CDR3 sequence reads: CASSQRGQGAREKLFF. DNA for the CDR3: TGTGCCAGCAGCCAAAGAGGCCAGGGGGCGAGGGAAAAACTGTTTTTT.

This rearrangement joins TRBV5-4 to TRBJ2-5; 12 bases align to TRBD2. Germline V gene sequence: CDR1 SGHNT, CDR2 YYREEE (reference sequence). The CDR3 runs 16 residues. Trimming took 6 bases from V and 5 from J; bases not matched to a gene: 11. The CDR3 nucleotides read TGTGCCAGCAAGCTTAGCCTAGCGGGAGGGCAGGAGACCCAGTACTTC. Amino acid sequence: CASKLSLAGGQETQYF.

The chain combines TRBV28 with TRBJ2-1; TRBD1 matches at 7 bases. Germline CDR1 and CDR2: MDHEN and SYDVKM. The V segment lost 5 bases and the J segment 8 bases; nucleotides outside the gene matches: 3. This CDR3 spans 12 amino acids. DNA of the CDR3: TGTGCCAGCAGTAGAGGGGGCTATGAGCAGTTCTTC. Translating gives CASSRGGYEQFF.

The CDR3 DNA reads as TGTGCCAGCAGTTCCAACGTCCGCGGGCCCCAGCATTTT. Translation: CASSSNVRGPQHF. The chain recombines TRBV28 with TRBJ1-5, with unresolved D. This CDR3 spans 13 amino acids. Trimming left V 4 bases short and J 9 bases short, with 13 bases between. Germline V gene lookup returns CDR1 MDHEN and CDR2 SYDVKM.

The chain has TRBV28 and TRBJ1-2; D is perhaps TRBD1 (6 bases). From germline, CDR1 is MDHEN and CDR2 SYDVKM. Trimming took 4 bases from V and 8 from J, leaving 17 bases between them. This CDR3 has 14 residues. CDR3 in amino acids: CASSSWGGLGGYTF. CDR3 DNA: TGTGCCAGCAGTTCATGGGGGGGGCTGGGAGGCTACACCTTC.

The chain links TRBV28 to TRBJ1-2; 9 nucleotides line up with TRBD1. The CDR3 contains 16 residues. Germline V lookup: CDR1 MDHEN, CDR2 SYDVKM. J lost 4 bases, V lost 5 bases, and 11 bases had no gene match. CDR3 region: CASSLPLGTGIYGYTF. The CDR3, as DNA: TGTGCCAGCAGTCTTCCCCTAGGGACAGGGATCTATGGCTACACCTTC.

V gene TRBV9 combines with J gene TRBJ2-7; the D gene is possibly TRBD1 (6 bases). The CDR3 spans 14 residues. Germline-derived CDR1 and CDR2 are SGDLS and YYNGEE. Trimming pared 0 bases from V and 3 bases from J, leaving 10 bases between. CDR3: CASSVGDIHYEQYF. DNA for the CDR3: TGTGCCAGCAGCGTAGGGGACATACACTACGAGCAGTACTTC.

The chain has TRBV5-4 and TRBJ2-5, with TRBD2 identical over 12 bases. The CDR3 is 15 residues long. V gave up 4 bases and J gave up 5 bases; unmatched junction bases: 6. CDR1 and CDR2 (germline): SGHNT, YYREEE (reference sequence). CDR3 coding DNA: TGTGCCAGCAGCCTAGCGGGGGGGCCTGGGGAGACCCAGTACTTC. This encodes CASSLAGGPGETQYF.

This clone was detected only once. The chain recombines TRBV5-1 with TRBJ2-1; 12 nucleotides align to TRBD2. Germline trimming cut 3 bases from V and 3 bases from J; bases unmatched to any gene: 7. This CDR3 spans 17 amino acids. Germline lookup yields CDR1 SGHRS and CDR2 YFSETQ. This CDR3 reads CASSSTSLAGGYNEQFF. CDR3 nucleotide sequence: TGCGCCAGCAGCTCCACCTCACTAGCGGGAGGCTACAATGAGCAGTTCTTC.

J is TRBJ1-4 and V is TRBV7-9; 9 nucleotides line up with TRBD1. The V segment lost 5 bases and the J segment 6 bases; nucleotides outside the gene matches: 4. This CDR3 has 14 residues. Germline V gives CDR1 SEHNR, CDR2 FQNEAQ (reference sequence). CDR3 amino acids: CASSRRDRDEKLFF. DNA for the CDR3: TGTGCCAGCAGCCGTCGGGACAGGGATGAAAAACTGTTTTTT. Combining the CDR3 with reference TRBV7-9 and TRBJ1-4 gives the whole variable domain DTGVSQNPRHKITKRGQNVTFRCDPISEHNRLYWYRQTLGQGPEFLTYFQNEAQLEKSRLLSDRFSAERPKGSFSTLEIQRTEQGDSAMYLCASSRRDRDEKLFFGSGTQLSVL.

The chain is built from TRBV10-3 and TRBJ1-1; weak D call: TRBD1 (6 bases). Germline V gene sequence: CDR1 ENHRY, CDR2 SYGVKD. Trimming pared 0 bases from V and 5 bases from J, leaving 13 bases between. This CDR3 contains 15 residues. CDR3 region: CAISESVGGETEAFF. The CDR3 coding sequence is TGTGCCATCAGTGAGTCGGTAGGGGGTGAGACTGAAGCTTTCTTT.

This clone was seen only a few times. The rearrangement joins TRBV15 to TRBJ1-5; 7 positions agree with TRBD1. Unmatched junction bases numbered 5, after V lost 0 bases and J lost 3 bases. The CDR3 contains 16 residues. The germline V gene has CDR1 LNHNV and CDR2 YYDKDF (reference sequence). DNA for the CDR3: TGTGCCACCAGCAGAGAATTTACAGGGGCCAATCAGCCCCAGCATTTT. This encodes CATSREFTGANQPQHF.

The genes are TRBV18 and TRBJ1-1; the match to TRBD1 covers 11 bases. The CDR3 runs 15 residues. Germline V gene sequence: CDR1 KGHSH, CDR2 LQKENI. The V segment lost 4 bases and the J segment 3 bases; nucleotides outside the gene matches: 4. The CDR3 DNA follows: TGTGCCAGCTCACTCCGGGGACAGGGGGACACTGAAGCTTTCTTT. Encoded protein: CASSLRGQGDTEAFF. The full variable domain, rest sourced from reference TRBV18 and TRBJ1-1, is NAGVMQNPRHLVRRRGQEARLRCSPMKGHSHVYWYRQLPEEGLKFMVYLQKENIIDESGMPKERFSAEFPKEGPSILRIQQVVRGDSAAYFCASSLRGQGDTEAFFGQGTRLTVV.

The chain combines TRBV18 with TRBJ2-7; 7 bases align to TRBD1. V lost 1 base, J lost 2 bases, and 2 bases stayed unmatched. The CDR3 is 14 amino acids. Germline V CDR1 and CDR2: KGHSH, LQKENI. The CDR3 DNA sequence: TGTGCCAGCTCACCACGGGACAGTCCCTACGAGCAGTACTTC. Translation gives CASSPRDSPYEQYF.

This chain links TRBV9 with TRBJ2-3; 7 nucleotides agree with TRBD1. The junction had 3 bases not matched to a gene; V was cut back by 0 bases and J by 5 bases. This CDR3 is built from 14 residues. Looked up from germline, CDR1 is SGDLS and CDR2 is YYNGEE. CDR3 nucleotide sequence: TGTGCCAGCAGCGTAGCTAGACAGGGAGATACGCAGTATTTT. This gives the protein CASSVARQGDTQYF. The full variable domain, with the rest looked up from reference TRBV9 and TRBJ2-3, is DSGVTQTPKHLITATGQRVTLRCSPRSGDLSVYWYQQSLDQGLQFLIQYYNGEERAKGNILERFSAQQFPDLHSELNLSSLELGDSALYFCASSVARQGDTQYFGPGTRLTVL.

V and J are TRBV29-1 and TRBJ1-1, with D perhaps TRBD1 (6 bases). Germline values: CDR1 SQVTM, CDR2 ANQGSEA. This CDR3 has 13 amino acids. V was shortened by 4 bases and J by 5 bases, with 14 bases between the two germline ends. CDR3 DNA: TGCAGCGTTGGGTCCACAGGGAGTACTGAAGCTTTCTTT. Protein: CSVGSTGSTEAFF.

The V call is TRBV7-2, the J call TRBJ2-7; D unclear. The ends were cut back, 0 bases at V and 6 bases at J, with 6 bases in the middle. CDR1 is SGHTA, CDR2 FQGNSA, per germline. This CDR3 has 12 amino acids. CDR3 sequence (DNA): TGTGCCAGCAGCTTAGCGGGCAGCGAGCAGTACTTC. Amino acid sequence: CASSLAGSEQYF.

This clone was detected a few times. The gene calls are TRBV10-2 and TRBJ1-5; TRBD1 matches 8 bases. The germline V gene encodes CDR1 WSHSY and CDR2 SAAADI. V lost 5 bases and J lost 2; bases outside the gene matches: 2. The CDR3 extends over 14 amino acids. Written as DNA, the CDR3 is TGCGCCAGCAGTTGGGGACAGGGCAATCAGCCCCAGCATTTT. Protein: CASSWGQGNQPQHF.

V is TRBV2 and J is TRBJ2-7; 12 bases match TRBD1. CDR3 length: 17 residues. Germline lookup yields CDR1 SNHLY and CDR2 FYNNEI. J gave up 4 bases and V 6 bases, and 13 bases lay outside the gene matches. CDR3: CASRGQGARVTEYEQYF. In DNA, the CDR3 is TGTGCCAGCAGGGGACAGGGGGCTCGAGTGACGGAGTACGAGCAGTACTTC.

V and J are TRBV19 and TRBJ1-4; tentatively, D is TRBD1 (6 bases). The length of the CDR3 is 15 residues. V gave up 4 bases and J gave up 5 bases, with 14 bases separating them. Germline V CDR1 and CDR2: LNHDA, SQIVND (reference sequence). The CDR3 DNA sequence: TGTGCCAGTAGTAGCGCCACAGGGTGGAATGAAAAACTGTTTTTT. This encodes CASSSATGWNEKLFF.